A single sample is the source of the 8 T cell receptor beta chains below, sequenced in a study of blood T cell repertoires in COVID-19. Libraries were prepared by immunoSEQ multiplex PCR; TCRdb keeps only in-frame clonotypes and omits some of them. This table has roughly 190,000 clones, approximately 85% appearing once. Sequencing input: peripheral blood. These receptors came from a woman in her seventies with active or convalescent COVID-19.

The chain couples TRBV10-2 to TRBJ2-1; 8 bases line up with TRBD1. The junction had 11 bases not matched to a gene; V was cut back by 5 bases and J by 8 bases. Germline assignment: CDR1 WSHSY and CDR2 SAAADI. The CDR3 covers 15 residues. The CDR3, as DNA: TGCGCCAGCAGTACCGCCGCAGGGGGCAAGGATGAGCAGTTCTTC. This sequence encodes CASSTAAGGKDEQFF.

The chain recombines TRBV6-4 with TRBJ2-3; 9 bases match TRBD2. The V and J ends lost 2 bases and 8 bases, in that order; junction bases with no gene match: 2. The CDR3 has 13 residues. The germline V gene encodes CDR1 MRHNA and CDR2 SNTAGT. The CDR3 nucleotides read TGTGCCAGCAGTGACCGCGGGGGGGGTACGCAGTATTTT. Translated: CASSDRGGGTQYF.

The sample holds one count of this clone. This chain connects TRBV19 to TRBJ2-1; 12 bases line up with TRBD2. The CDR3 spans 16 residues. Germline CDR1 reads LNHDA; CDR2 reads SQIVND (reference sequence). The V and J ends lost 3 bases and 4 bases, in that order; junction bases with no gene match: 4. The DNA of the CDR3 is TGTGCCAGTAGTATGACTAGCGGGAGTACTTACAATGAGCAGTTCTTC. Protein sequence: CASSMTSGSTYNEQFF.

The chain joins TRBV23-1 to TRBJ1-6; 9 nucleotides line up with TRBD1. TRBV23-1 belongs to the ORF category, with a function that is uncertain. The CDR3 sequence is 17 residues long. Trimming took 6 bases from V and 5 from J; bases not matched to a gene: 11. For the CDR3, the DNA is TGCGCCAGCAGGCACAGGGACAGGGCTCAAAATAATTCACCCCTCCACTTT. Protein sequence: CASRHRDRAQNNSPLHF.

V gene TRBV11-1 combines with J gene TRBJ2-7; possibly TRBD2 for D (7 bases). Trimming shortened V by 2 bases and J by 3 bases, and 14 bases separated the two germline ends. The CDR3 sequence is 15 residues long. Germline V gene lookup returns CDR1 SGHAT and CDR2 FQDESV (reference sequence). The CDR3 is CASSLYEGGYYEQYF. CDR3 DNA sequence: TGTGCCAGCAGCTTATATGAGGGGGGGTACTACGAGCAGTACTTC.

The chain couples TRBV2 to TRBJ1-1; D is unclear. Germline V gives CDR1 SNHLY, CDR2 FYNNEI. CDR3 length equals 12 residues. V shed 4 bases and J shed 2 bases, with 5 bases lying between them. CDR3 bases: TGTGCCAGCAGTGCGGGAAACACTGAAGCTTTCTTT. Its protein is CASSAGNTEAFF. Supplemented by reference TRBV2 and TRBJ1-1, the full variable domain reads EPEVTQTPSHQVTQMGQEVILRCVPISNHLYFYWYRQILGQKVEFLVSFYNNEISEKSEIFDDQFSVERPDGSNFTLKIRSTKLEDSAMYFCASSAGNTEAFFGQGTRLTVV.

The chain has TRBV6-5 and TRBJ1-1; 8 nucleotides align to TRBD1. The J segment lost 4 bases and the V segment lost 4 bases, leaving 11 bases of the junction unmatched. Germline values: CDR1 MNHEY, CDR2 SVGAGI. The CDR3 runs 16 residues. CDR3 sequence reads: CASSLATGGWITEAFF. DNA of the CDR3: TGTGCCAGCAGTTTAGCCACAGGGGGTTGGATCACTGAAGCTTTCTTT.

The V and J genes are TRBV2 and TRBJ2-6; a weak D match, TRBD2 (5 bases). Between the trimmed V and J ends, which lost 9 bases and 2 bases, there was a span of 8 bases. Germline V lookup: CDR1 SNHLY, CDR2 FYNNEI. The CDR3 is made up of 13 amino acids. Here the CDR3 reads CARSGAGANVLTF. The CDR3 DNA sequence: TGTGCCAGGTCCGGGGCTGGGGCCAACGTCCTGACTTTC. Full variable domain (remainder filled in from reference TRBV2 and TRBJ2-6): EPEVTQTPSHQVTQMGQEVILRCVPISNHLYFYWYRQILGQKVEFLVSFYNNEISEKSEIFDDQFSVERPDGSNFTLKIRSTKLEDSAMYFCARSGAGANVLTFGAGSRLTVL.